This paragraph reports one T cell receptor (beta chain). This sample was included in a study of blood T cell repertoires in COVID-19. Study information: The origin of the acute and convalescent COVID-19 samples was the United States, Italy and Spain. In each case, the material was cDNA or gDNA derived from T cells, B-cell-depleted T cells, or PBMCs.

CDR1 and CDR2 (germline): LNHDA, SQIVND (reference sequence). The germline V and J ends were trimmed by 3 bases and 5 bases, with 5 bases remaining between them. There are 12 residues in the CDR3. Original processing methods: Amplification of reference gene primers was used by the study to estimate nucleated cell counts. Data came from immunoSEQ multiplex PCR; TCRdb stores just in-frame clones and leaves some out. That table gives V, J and clone size, and the DNA gave D and trimming. The sample lists 200,000 to 250,000 clones; around 88% were seen once. The chain combines TRBV19 with TRBJ2-4; D is perhaps TRBD2 (5 bases). The receptor was isolated from a woman aged 25 to 39 who had recovered from COVID-19. Sequences were obtained from peripheral blood. The CDR3 region is CASSIGENIQYF. The CDR3 DNA follows: TGTGCCAGTAGTATCGGGGAAAACATTCAGTACTTC. The full variable domain, rest sourced from reference TRBV19 and TRBJ2-4, is DGGITQSPKYLFRKEGQNVTLSCEQNLNHDAMYWYRQDPGQGLRLIYYSQIVNDFQKGDIAEGYSVSREKKESFPLTVTSAQKNPTAFYLCASSIGENIQYFGAGTRLSVL.